Shown below are 18 T cell receptor beta chains from a single sample sequenced in a study of blood T cells in healthy people across ages. Sample-barcoded 5' priming and a J-beta primer mix drove a second PCR of about 6 to 11 cycles. TCRdb processed the 5' RACE reads anew with MiXCR; each CDR3 protein has one entry. The sample consists of 800,000 to 950,000 distinct CDR3 sequences, 29% of them appearing once. These data are also associated with another study on T cells of mothers and their children.

Source material: blood. These receptors were taken from a woman aged 40 to 50 in good health.

This clonotype was picked up many times. The V call is TRBV9, the J call TRBJ2-7; 10 positions match TRBD2. The length of the CDR3 is 15 residues. Germline values: CDR1 SGDLS, CDR2 YYNGEE. The V segment lost 1 base and the J segment 2 bases; nucleotides outside the gene matches: 3. Here the CDR3 reads CASSVSLAGAYEQYF. CDR3 DNA sequence: TGTGCCAGCAGCGTAAGCCTAGCGGGGGCCTACGAGCAGTACTTC.

This clonotype was found a few times. V is TRBV12-3 or TRBV12-4 and J is TRBJ2-4; no clear D. Trimming shortened V by 3 bases and J by 13 bases, and 10 bases separated the two germline ends. The CDR3 spans 11 residues. The chain's CDR3 is CASSFGYVQYF. The CDR3 bases are TGTGCCAGCAGTTTCGGTTACGTGCAGTACTTC.

This sequence joins TRBV7-9 and TRBJ2-4; D may be TRBD1 (5 bases). Judging by the DNA end, TRBJ2-5 fits better; the J call may be wrong. The CDR3 totals 15 residues. CDR1 and CDR2 from the germline V gene are SEHNR and FQNEAQ (reference sequence). The chain's CDR3 is CASSLGAGSRETQYF. The CDR3 DNA sequence: TGTGCCAGCAGCTTAGGGGCAGGGTCGAGGGAGACCCAGTACTTC.

About this clonotype: Being one base from a much bigger clone, this may be a read error. The gene calls are TRBV24-1 and TRBJ1-2; D is possibly TRBD1 (5 bases). The CDR3 contains 12 residues. Germline CDR1 is KGHDR and CDR2 is SFDVKD. The CDR3 spells CAASDLQGGYTF. CDR3 nucleotides: TGTGCCGCCAGTGATTTGCAGGGCGGCTACACCTTC.

This clonotype has ten or more counts. One junction end does not reproduce the germline sequence, and a read error may be involved. The chain uses TRBV7-2 and TRBJ2-7; no definite D call. CDR3 length equals 14 residues. The germline gives CDR1 SGHTA, CDR2 FQGNSA. The CDR3 DNA sequence: TGTGCCAGCAGCTTGGCCGTGGGATCCTACGAACAGTACTTC. This codes for CASSLAVGSYEQYF.

This rearrangement joins TRBV20-1 to TRBJ2-5; 7 positions agree with TRBD1. The DNA end is more similar to TRBJ2-7, so the J call may be wrong. The CDR3 extends over 14 amino acids. Germline V gene lookup returns CDR1 DFQATT and CDR2 SNEGSKA (reference sequence). The CDR3 region has the DNA TGCAGTGCTAGAGCCCCGGACAGGACCTACGAGCAGTACTTC. This codes for CSARAPDRTYEQYF.

This clonotype was found many times. The CDR3 bases are TGTGCCAGCAGCTTAGGGGGGAGGGGCACAGATACGCAGTATTTT. Translated: CASSLGGRGTDTQYF. V gene TRBV7-2 combines with J gene TRBJ2-3, with 7 bases aligning to TRBD2. Per germline, CDR1 SGHTA and CDR2 FQGNSA. Losses at the gene ends were 1 base for V and 1 base for J; bases not matched to a gene: 2. The CDR3 has 15 amino acids.

This clonotype was detected ten times or more. The chain has TRBV5-1 and TRBJ2-7; 7 bases are a match to TRBD1. Germline V gene data show CDR1 as SGHRS and CDR2 as YFSETQ. Trimming took 3 bases from V and 6 from J; bases not matched to a gene: 12. The CDR3 covers 15 residues. The CDR3 is CASSSNTGDSSEQYF. CDR3 in DNA: TGCGCCAGCAGCTCGAATACAGGGGATTCGTCCGAGCAGTACTTC.

The V and J genes are TRBV7-2 and TRBJ1-1, with a tentative D call TRBD1 (5 bases). V was cut by 3 bases and J by 3 bases, with 26 bases left in between. The CDR3 length is 19 residues. CDR1 and CDR2 from the germline V gene are SGHTA and FQGNSA. The CDR3 spells CASSLNFGVFGGRHTEAFF. DNA of the CDR3: TGTGCCAGCAGCTTGAATTTCGGAGTTTTCGGGGGGAGGCACACTGAAGCTTTCTTT.

The CDR3 here is CAISDRGLGEQYF. In nucleotides, the CDR3 is TGTGCCATCAGTGATCGGGGACTCGGCGAGCAGTACTTC. The chain couples TRBV10-3 to TRBJ2-7, with D perhaps TRBD2 (6 bases). V gave up 3 bases and J gave up 6 bases, with 12 bases separating them. This CDR3 region has 13 residues. Germline-derived CDR1 and CDR2 are ENHRY and SYGVKD.

This clonotype has more than one count but fewer than ten. Its ends do not fully match the called genes, so a read error is possible. The rearrangement uses TRBV20-1 and TRBJ1-2; D gene ambiguous. The CDR3 loop spans 13 amino acids. Germline CDR1 DFQATT, CDR2 SNEGSKA (reference sequence). CDR3 residues: CSASTAMNYSYTF. The CDR3 DNA sequence: TGCAGTGCTTCGACCGCTATGAACTATAGCTACACCTTC.

This clonotype turned up a few times. The chain carries TRBV7-2 and TRBJ1-3; 7 bases match TRBD1. CDR1 and CDR2 (germline): SGHTA, FQGNSA. The CDR3 consists of 16 residues. Trimming removed 5 bases from V and 0 bases from J; junction bases left unmatched: 7. The CDR3 loop reads CASSITGVASGNTIYF. CDR3 in DNA: TGTGCCAGCAGCATCACAGGGGTTGCCTCTGGAAACACCATATATTTT.

This clonotype was seen only a few times. V usage is TRBV30 and J usage is TRBJ1-1; D remains ambiguous. CDR1 and CDR2 (germline): GTSNPN, SVGIG (reference sequence). V lost 1 base and J lost 3, with 18 bases in between. CDR3 length equals 16 residues. CDR3 nucleotides: TGTGCCTGGAGTGGTCCGGCTGGGCTCGCGGACACTGAAGCTTTCTTT. Its protein is CAWSGPAGLADTEAFF.

This chain's CDR3 is CASSQVAGGKNEQFF. The CDR3 DNA follows: TGTGCCAGCAGCCAAGTTGCGGGGGGGAAAAATGAGCAGTTCTTC. The rearrangement uses TRBV3-1 and TRBJ2-1; 9 nucleotides agree with TRBD2. The CDR3 length is 15 residues. Germline V gene sequence: CDR1 LGHDT, CDR2 YNNKEL (reference sequence). V dropped 1 base and J dropped 7; count of bases not matched to a gene: 5.

The chain employs TRBV4-2 and TRBJ2-7; 7 bases align to TRBD1. Germline V gene data show CDR1 as LGHNA and CDR2 as YNFKEQ. The CDR3 runs to 15 residues. Trimming cost V 1 base and J 6 bases; bases outside gene matches: 9. The CDR3 loop is CASSQGGQGVGEQYF. The CDR3 DNA is TGTGCCAGCAGCCAAGGAGGGCAGGGGGTGGGCGAGCAGTACTTC.

The J gene is TRBJ1-6, the V gene TRBV4-3; D ambiguous. Germline V gene lookup returns CDR1 LGHNA and CDR2 YSLEER. The CDR3 loop spans 18 amino acids. V was pared by 1 base and J by 6 bases, with 19 bases between. In DNA form, the CDR3 reads TGCGCCAGCAGCCAAGGTGGGTATCGAGGTCCCCTTAATTCACCCCTCCACTTT. Translated, it gives CASSQGGYRGPLNSPLHF.

This clonotype was detected a few times. V and J are TRBV12-3 or TRBV12-4 and TRBJ2-7; D perhaps matches TRBD2 (6 bases). The CDR3 runs to 14 residues. Between the trimmed V and J ends, which lost 8 bases and 0 bases, there was a span of 14 bases. This CDR3 reads CASGLSWSSYEQYF. The CDR3 DNA reads as TGTGCCAGCGGACTATCCTGGAGCTCCTACGAGCAGTACTTC.

The V call is TRBV29-1, the J call TRBJ2-7; D is unclear. CDR3 length: 11 residues. CDR1 and CDR2 (germline): SQVTM, ANQGSEA. The V end lost 6 bases, the J end lost 2 bases, and 8 bases lay between the germline ends. The CDR3 region has the DNA TGCAGCGTGGCTGACACCTACGAGCAGTACTTC. It is translated as CSVADTYEQYF.